The clone carrying this TCR beta chain has more than one count but fewer than ten. Its specificity is not known. Germline trimming cut 10 bases from V and 4 bases from J; bases unmatched to any gene: 8. This CDR3 is 13 amino acids long. CDR1 is MNHNY and CDR2 is SVGAGI in the germline V gene (reference sequence). Profiled with immunoSEQ multiplex PCR; TCRdb holds only in-frame clones, not every one. The sample contains 35,000 to 50,000 clones, 80% to 85% of which appear only once. Regarding time point: week 11, during vaccination. Every vaccination contained 300 ug of the mutant IDH1 20-mer peptide and was paired with topical imiquimod. The data belong to a study of a mutant IDH1 vaccine in newly diagnosed glioma. Study-wide background: All eight of the vaccinations patients received fell in weeks 1, 3, 5, 7, 11, 15, 19 and 23. In some groups vaccination began 4-6 weeks post-radiotherapy; others received it with temozolomide. Standard pretreatment was either radiotherapy, temozolomide, or, for most, radiochemotherapy with temozolomide.

This chain links TRBV6-6 with TRBJ1-2; TRBD1 matches 8 bases. This sample comprised PBMCs, obtained from a glioma patient whose treatment included an IDH1 peptide vaccine. This TCR derives from a man aged 35 to 55 with glioma. This chain's CDR3 is CATSGGWGYGYTF. The CDR3 DNA reads as TGTGCCACCTCAGGGGGCTGGGGCTATGGCTACACCTTC.